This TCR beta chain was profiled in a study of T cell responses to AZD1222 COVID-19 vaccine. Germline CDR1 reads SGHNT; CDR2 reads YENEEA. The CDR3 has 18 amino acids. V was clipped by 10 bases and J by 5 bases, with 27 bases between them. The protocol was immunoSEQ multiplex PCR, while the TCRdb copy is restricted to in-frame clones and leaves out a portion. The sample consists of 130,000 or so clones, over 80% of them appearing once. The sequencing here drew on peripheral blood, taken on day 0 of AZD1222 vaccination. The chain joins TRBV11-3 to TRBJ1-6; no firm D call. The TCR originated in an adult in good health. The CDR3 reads CAIPPAGGPTSNNSPLHF. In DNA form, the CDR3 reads TGTGCCATCCCCCCGGCTGGCGGCCCGACATCCAATAATTCACCCCTCCACTTT.